This entry lists 8 T cell receptor beta chains sequenced from one sample in a study of blood T cell repertoires in COVID-19 (dated by TCRdb to 2018 to 2021). Preparation of the library involved the immunoSEQ multiplex PCR assay. Here the immuneACCESS table is served through TCRdb, limited to in-frame sequences with V and J called. Missing clones are a known gap in these copies; in checked studies unresolved V genes cover under half, and the rest lacks a known reason. Recorded for this sample are 70,000 to 75,000 clones; roughly 85% of them occurred a single time. The ten top clones hold about 26% of the sample. What was sequenced was peripheral blood. These receptors were collected from a man in his 60s with active or convalescent COVID-19.

The chain recombines TRBV27 with TRBJ1-5, with no clear D. The germline gives CDR1 MNHEY, CDR2 SMNVEV (reference sequence). V was clipped by 2 bases and J by 6 bases, with 11 bases between them. This CDR3 has 14 residues. CDR3 sequence reads: CASSLEGGIQPQHF. Here the CDR3 DNA reads TGTGCCAGCAGTTTAGAGGGAGGGATTCAGCCCCAGCATTTT.

The gene calls are TRBV6-6 and TRBJ2-1, with 10 bases lining up with TRBD1. Germline V lookup: CDR1 MNHNY, CDR2 SVGAGI (reference sequence). The trim removed 4 bases at V and 3 bases at J, leaving 6 bases unmatched. This CDR3 comprises 16 residues. The CDR3 spells CASSSGTGDFYNEQFF. Written as DNA, the CDR3 is TGTGCCAGCAGTTCCGGGACAGGGGACTTCTACAATGAGCAGTTCTTC.

This clone was counted a single time. V gene TRBV9 combines with J gene TRBJ2-7; 10 bases agree with TRBD1. This CDR3 has 13 amino acids. The V gene end was trimmed by 3 bases and the J gene end by 5 bases; junction bases not matched to a gene: 2. From germline, CDR1 is SGDLS and CDR2 YYNGEE. The CDR3 is CASSGGQGNEQYF. In DNA, the CDR3 is TGTGCCAGCAGCGGGGGACAGGGGAACGAGCAGTACTTC.

V is TRBV2 and J is TRBJ2-7; the D is unclear. This CDR3 is 15 amino acids long. Germline V lookup: CDR1 SNHLY, CDR2 FYNNEI. V was trimmed by 4 bases and J by 5 bases, leaving 18 bases between them. The CDR3 region is CASSVFYGGGDEQYF. The CDR3 DNA is TGTGCCAGCAGTGTTTTTTACGGCGGCGGCGACGAGCAGTACTTC.

In DNA form, the CDR3 reads TGTGCCAGCAGTGTAGGTTCGACAGGGATCGGGGAGCTGTTTTTT. This sequence encodes CASSVGSTGIGELFF. V and J are TRBV2 and TRBJ2-2; TRBD1 aligns across 7 bases. This CDR3 has 15 amino acids. CDR1 SNHLY and CDR2 FYNNEI come from the germline V gene. Trimming cost V 4 bases and J 7 bases; bases outside gene matches: 9.

The chain couples TRBV2 to TRBJ1-2; a weak D match, TRBD1 (6 bases). V was trimmed by 7 bases and J by 1 base, leaving 13 bases between them. The CDR3 totals 14 residues. The germline V gene has CDR1 SNHLY and CDR2 FYNNEI. DNA for the CDR3: TGTGCCAGCATTTCTGACAGGCGTAACTATGGCTACACCTTC. Its translation is CASISDRRNYGYTF.

The count of this clone is one. The chain uses TRBV11-2 and TRBJ2-7; D remains unclear. Trimming took off 6 bases at V and 4 bases at J, with 7 bases between the two ends. Germline assignment: CDR1 SGHAT and CDR2 FQNNGV. The CDR3 is made up of 11 amino acids. Here the CDR3 DNA reads TGTGCCAGCAGTCTTAAATACGAGCAGTACTTC. Protein sequence: CASSLKYEQYF.

This clone was seen once. The chain links TRBV4-1 to TRBJ2-2; 9 bases align to TRBD1. V shed 1 base, J shed 3 bases, and the junction held 9 bases outside the gene matches. This CDR3 is built from 18 residues. The germline gives CDR1 MGHRA, CDR2 YSYEKL. This CDR3 is CASSQVITGTGYTGELFF. The CDR3, as DNA: TGCGCCAGCAGCCAAGTAATTACCGGGACAGGGTACACCGGGGAGCTGTTTTTT.